This TCR beta chain was sequenced for a study of vaccination and CD4 T cells after COVID-19. Across the study: Convalescent patients had positive nasal swab PCR results for SARS-CoV-2. Disease was mild in several and severe in one. Overlapping SARS-CoV-2, HCoV-NL63, HCoV-OC43 and HCoV-229E spike peptides were used to stimulate cells.

Specified treatment: 10-day PBMC culture with coronavirus spike peptide pools or control peptides (ViraFEST assay). Some 2.2 million PBMCs were grown per well alongside 9 to 10 IU/ml IL-2 and 7.5 to 10 ug/ml peptide pools. Trimming at V came to 7 bases and at J to 1 base, leaving 4 bases not matched to a gene. This CDR3 contains 15 residues. CDR1 is LNHDA and CDR2 is SQIVND in the germline V gene (reference sequence). Oncomine TCR Beta short-read sequencing was applied to DNA from cultured CD4+ T cells. TCRdb re-called the PCR reads with MiXCR, one entry per CDR3 protein. The sample consists of about 15,000 distinct CDR3 sequences, approximately 40% of them appearing once. A remark on this clonotype: Its antigen is still unknown.

The origin of this receptor is a human donor who had recovered from COVID-19. The chain joins TRBV19 to TRBJ2-2; 9 nucleotides match TRBD1. The material sequenced was CD4+ T cells from blood, cultured in vitro. CDR3 nucleotide sequence: TGTGCCAGTACTGACAGGGGGGGGAACACCGGGGAGCTGTTTTTT. It codes for CASTDRGGNTGELFF.